This TCR beta chain was found in a study of blood T cells in healthy people across ages. A J-beta primer mix and a sample-barcoded 5' primer were used in a second PCR of about 7 to 12 cycles. TCRdb re-called the 5' RACE reads through MiXCR, storing one row per CDR3 protein. Of some 900,000 distinct CDR3 sequences listed, roughly 26% are singletons. Remarks on this clonotype: What it recognizes is unknown.

Study-wide results and limits: Versus aged donors, long-lived donors had higher diversity and more naive CD4+ cells. Among T cells, TCR beta diversity per million cells dropped roughly linearly as age rose.

CDR1 is DFQATT, CDR2 SNEGSKA, per germline (reference sequence). The length of the CDR3 is 14 residues. The source is a woman of 80 years or more in good health. The source material was blood. This sequence joins TRBV20-1 and TRBJ2-7; 10 bases match TRBD2. The J call may be faulty, since TRBJ2-5 better matches the DNA end. CDR3: CSASGLADLGTQYF. The CDR3 bases are TGCAGTGCTAGCGGACTAGCGGATCTGGGGACCCAGTACTTC.